Listed below are T cell receptor beta chains from one sample, sequenced in a study of control samples from healthy donors and cancer patients. The repertoire was sequenced with immunoSEQ multiplex PCR; TCRdb's copy has only in-frame clones and lacks some. The repertoire holds about 42,000 clones, with roughly 83% as singletons. Sequenced input: blood. These receptors were collected from a man between 60 and 75 years old in good health. Each CDR3 is given with its conserved first and last residue. D genes are given only for firm matches. Clone size, where shown, is once, few, many, or a class for clones that have expanded.

clone size	V gene	D gene	J gene	CDR3 protein	CDR3 DNA
-	TRBV18	-	TRBJ1-4	CASSSTGRNEKLFF	TGTGCCAGCTCATCGACGGGAAGAAATGAAAAACTGTTTTTT
-	TRBV12-5	-	TRBJ1-2	CASGQGLSNYGYTF	TGTGCTAGTGGGCAAGGACTCTCTAACTATGGCTACACCTTC
once	TRBV10-1	-	TRBJ2-5	CASSESKGYQETQYF	TGCGCCAGCAGTGAGTCCAAAGGATACCAAGAGACCCAGTACTTC
-	TRBV5-5	-	TRBJ1-2	CASSLVVGYGYTF	TGTGCCAGCAGCTTGGTGGTGGGCTATGGCTACACCTTC
few	TRBV4-1	-	TRBJ1-5	CASSQGQAYNQPQHF	TGCGCCAGCAGCCAAGGACAGGCCTACAATCAGCCCCAGCATTTT
-	TRBV2	-	TRBJ2-7	CASSERRAQSYEQYF	TGTGCCAGCAGTGAGCGGAGGGCGCAATCCTACGAGCAGTACTTC
-	TRBV11-2	-	TRBJ2-7	CASSLFPGQTYEQYF	TGTGCCAGCAGCTTATTCCCGGGACAAACCTACGAGCAGTACTTC
-	TRBV9	TRBD1	TRBJ2-1	CASSTRDRGVHNEQFF	TGTGCCAGCAGCACCCGGGACAGGGGTGTTCACAATGAGCAGTTCTTC
few	TRBV6-1	-	TRBJ1-5	CASSVSGVRSNQPQHF	TGTGCCAGCAGTGTATCAGGGGTTCGTAGCAATCAGCCCCAGCATTTT
-	TRBV2	-	TRBJ1-3	CASSEVFSAASSSGNTIYF	TGTGCCAGCAGTGAAGTTTTTAGCGCGGCTTCGAGCTCTGGAAACACCATATATTTT
-	TRBV29-1	-	TRBJ1-4	CSAYKADNEKLFF	TGCAGCGCCTACAAGGCGGATAATGAAAAACTGTTTTTT
few	TRBV5-6	-	TRBJ2-3	CASSFSSSGDTQYF	TGTGCCAGCAGCTTTTCCTCGTCCGGGGATACGCAGTATTTT
-	TRBV6-1	TRBD2	TRBJ2-5	CASSEWLAGVETQYF	TGTGCCAGCAGTGAATGGCTAGCGGGAGTAGAGACCCAGTACTTC
once	TRBV5-1	TRBD1	TRBJ2-5	CASSLMGWTGTNQETQYF	TGCGCCAGCAGCTTGATGGGCTGGACAGGTACCAACCAAGAGACCCAGTACTTC
once	TRBV6-5	-	TRBJ1-1	CASSFTDNTEAFF	TGTGCCAGCAGTTTCACTGACAACACTGAAGCTTTCTTT
-	TRBV6-2/TRBV6-3	-	TRBJ1-5	CASSFPPGGYSNQPQHF	TGTGCCAGCAGTTTTCCCCCAGGCGGATATAGCAATCAGCCCCAGCATTTT
-	TRBV7-2	-	TRBJ1-4	CASSFGVNEKLFF	TGTGCCAGCAGCTTCGGAGTTAATGAAAAACTGTTTTTT
few	TRBV24-1	TRBD2	TRBJ2-3	CATSRGGGPTDTQYF	TGTGCCACCAGTCGCGGCGGGGGGCCGACAGATACGCAGTATTTT
-	TRBV7-2	-	TRBJ1-4	CASSSTGPSGPTNEKLFF	TGTGCCAGCAGCTCAACCGGGCCTTCCGGCCCAACTAATGAAAAACTGTTTTTT
-	TRBV5-1	-	TRBJ2-7	CASTRALGGYEQYF	TGCGCCAGCACCCGGGCCCTAGGGGGGTACGAGCAGTACTTC
once	TRBV2	TRBD1	TRBJ1-1	CASSGRPGGLGNTEAFF	TGTGCCAGCAGTGGGAGGCCAGGGGGCCTGGGGAACACTGAAGCTTTCTTT
-	TRBV24-1	TRBD1	TRBJ2-5	CATSDSLGGGTQYF	TGTGCCACCAGTGATTCCCTAGGGGGCGGGACCCAGTACTTC
-	TRBV4-1	-	TRBJ1-1	CASSRKNPFQNTEAFF	TGCGCCAGCAGCCGAAAGAATCCTTTTCAGAACACTGAAGCTTTCTTT
-	TRBV24-1	-	TRBJ1-4	CATSDNLFPNEKLFF	TGTGCCACCAGTGATAATCTCTTTCCGAATGAAAAACTGTTTTTT
-	TRBV6-5	-	TRBJ2-1	CASKNRGNEQFF	TGTGCCAGCAAGAATCGGGGCAATGAGCAGTTCTTC
-	TRBV2	-	TRBJ2-2	CASRPQGSDGELFF	TGTGCCAGCAGGCCCCAGGGTTCGGACGGGGAGCTGTTTTTT
-	TRBV6-2/TRBV6-3	-	TRBJ1-2	CASSYRVYGYTF	TGTGCCAGCAGTTACCGAGTATATGGCTACACCTTC
-	TRBV6-5	TRBD1	TRBJ2-1	CASSYSRQGAGEQFF	TGTGCCAGCAGTTACTCACGGCAGGGGGCTGGTGAGCAGTTCTTC
-	TRBV7-8	-	TRBJ2-7	CASSLVIVDTYEQYF	TGTGCCAGCAGCTTAGTAATCGTAGACACCTACGAGCAGTACTTC
-	TRBV19	-	TRBJ1-2	CASTPKRGQVGNGYTF	TGTGCCAGTACCCCAAAACGAGGTCAGGTGGGGAATGGCTACACCTTC
-	TRBV19	-	TRBJ1-1	CASSIQGGNTEAFF	TGTGCCAGTAGTATACAGGGAGGGAACACTGAAGCTTTCTTT
-	TRBV6-1	-	TRBJ1-5	CASSEIVRASGNQPQHF	TGTGCCAGCAGTGAAATAGTCCGAGCCTCCGGCAATCAGCCCCAGCATTTT
few	TRBV7-2	TRBD1	TRBJ1-4	CASSLRPGTGATNEKLFF	TGTGCCAGCAGCCTACGTCCCGGGACAGGGGCAACTAATGAAAAACTGTTTTTT
-	TRBV18	TRBD1	TRBJ2-3	CASSLTGGTDTQYF	TGTGCCAGCTCTCTTACAGGGGGTACAGATACGCAGTATTTT
-	TRBV7-2	TRBD1	TRBJ1-1	CASSPIDRGLLNTEAFF	TGTGCCAGCAGCCCTATTGACAGGGGGCTTTTGAACACTGAAGCTTTCTTT
-	TRBV10-2	-	TRBJ2-2	CASRDKDTGELFF	TGCGCCAGCAGGGATAAGGACACCGGGGAGCTGTTTTTT
-	TRBV6-5	TRBD1	TRBJ1-2	CASKVDRESGYTF	TGTGCCAGCAAAGTTGACAGGGAAAGCGGCTACACCTTC
-	TRBV18	-	TRBJ2-7	CASSPGSSYEQYF	TGTGCCAGCTCACCAGGCAGTTCCTACGAGCAGTACTTC
-	TRBV28	-	TRBJ1-1	CASSAMNTEAFF	TGTGCCAGCAGCGCGATGAACACTGAAGCTTTCTTT
-	TRBV27	TRBD1	TRBJ2-3	CASSPDRGRTDTQYF	TGTGCCAGCAGTCCCGACAGGGGGCGCACAGATACGCAGTATTTT